Below, 30 T cell receptor beta chains from the same sample are listed, as sequenced in a study of shared clonotypes between healthy human individuals. Sequencing used immunoSEQ multiplex PCR; TCRdb keeps in-frame clones, though not all of them. This sample has roughly 410,000 clones, with 90% to 98% found just once. The sequenced sample consisted of memory CD8+ T cells sorted from blood. Documented subset: CD45RO+ cells pooled with CCR7-negative TemRA cells. The receptors come from a man aged 25-45 years in good health.

The chain is built from TRBV7-2 and TRBJ2-5; D remains unclear. Germline-derived CDR1 and CDR2 are SGHTA and FQGNSA. V lost 5 bases, J lost 6 bases, and 7 bases lay in between. This CDR3 spans 11 amino acids. CDR3 in amino acids: CASSPKKTQYF. CDR3 sequence (DNA): TGTGCCAGCAGCCCCAAGAAGACCCAGTACTTC.

The chain employs TRBV10-3 and TRBJ2-7; 9 bases fit TRBD2. The CDR3 is made up of 14 amino acids. The germline V gene has CDR1 ENHRY and CDR2 SYGVKD. V shed 10 bases and J 5 bases; nucleotides not matched to a gene: 12. The CDR3: CATLFSGSRNEQYF. CDR3 sequence (DNA): TGTGCCACTCTCTTTAGCGGGAGTCGGAACGAGCAGTACTTC.

This sequence joins TRBV9 and TRBJ2-3; TRBD1 agrees at 7 bases. Germline CDR1 is SGDLS and CDR2 is YYNGEE. J was trimmed by 2 bases and V by 4 bases; bases with no gene match: 4. The CDR3 runs 14 residues. CDR3 amino acids: CASSYGTATDTQYF. The CDR3 bases are TGTGCCAGCAGCTATGGGACAGCCACAGATACGCAGTATTTT.

The V call is TRBV6-5, the J call TRBJ2-7, with D possibly called TRBD1 or TRBD2 (5 bases each). The CDR3 has 14 residues. Germline V gene data show CDR1 as MNHEY and CDR2 as SVGAGI. The V gene lost 2 bases and the J gene lost 4 bases, with 12 bases spanning the gap. The CDR3 here is CASSYRGRRYEQYF. Here the CDR3 DNA reads TGTGCCAGCAGTTACAGGGGACGGAGATACGAGCAGTACTTC.

The chain couples TRBV6-5 to TRBJ1-3; TRBD1 agrees at 8 bases. Germline values: CDR1 MNHEY, CDR2 SVGAGI. V was clipped by 0 bases and J by 2 bases; unmatched bases: 3. This CDR3 has 16 amino acids. The CDR3 protein is CASSYSQGATGNTIYF. The CDR3 DNA follows: TGTGCCAGCAGTTACTCGCAGGGGGCCACTGGAAACACCATATATTTT.

The chain is built from TRBV6-5 and TRBJ2-7, with a possible D match to TRBD2 (5 bases). Trimming left V 2 bases short and J 2 bases short, with 13 bases between. This CDR3 has 15 residues. Looked up from germline, CDR1 is MNHEY and CDR2 is SVGAGI. CDR3 protein: CASSYGSLGTYEQYF. DNA of the CDR3: TGTGCCAGCAGTTACGGGAGCTTGGGCACCTACGAGCAGTACTTC.

V gene TRBV11-1 combines with J gene TRBJ2-1; D gene unclear. Deletions cut 3 bases from V and 0 bases from J, with 6 bases between. The CDR3 consists of 14 residues. Germline values: CDR1 SGHAT, CDR2 FQDESV (reference sequence). The CDR3 coding sequence is TGTGCCAGCAGCTTCTTAAGCTCCTACAATGAGCAGTTCTTC. It yields the protein CASSFLSSYNEQFF.

The chain has TRBV30 and TRBJ2-4; the match to TRBD1 covers 7 bases. Germline V CDR1 and CDR2: GTSNPN, SVGIG (reference sequence). V lost 5 bases and J lost 6; bases outside the gene matches: 13. The CDR3 totals 15 residues. The CDR3 region is CAWGRGQSGGNIQYF. The CDR3 nucleotides are TGTGCCTGGGGTCGGGGACAGTCAGGAGGAAACATTCAGTACTTC.

This chain connects TRBV4-1 to TRBJ2-5; TRBD1 is a possible D gene (6 bases). V was shortened by 0 bases and J by 3 bases, with 8 bases between the two germline ends. CDR3 size: 14 residues. The V gene's germline CDR1 is MGHRA and CDR2 YSYEKL. The CDR3 bases are TGCGCCAGCAGCCAAGATAGGACAGAAGAGACCCAGTACTTC. The encoded protein is CASSQDRTEETQYF.

This rearrangement joins TRBV7-8 to TRBJ1-5; D might be TRBD1 (5 bases). The CDR3 contains 17 residues. Trimming took 2 bases from V and 3 from J, leaving 17 bases between them. From germline, CDR1 is SGHVS and CDR2 FQNEAQ. CDR3 sequence reads: CASSLISGGGANQPQHF. The CDR3, as DNA: TGTGCCAGCAGCTTAATTTCGGGGGGTGGGGCCAATCAGCCCCAGCATTTT.

Of note for this clone: The sample carries other DNA sequences with the same CDR3. The chain is built from TRBV30 and TRBJ2-7; 11 bases line up with TRBD2. In germline, CDR1 is GTSNPN, CDR2 SVGIG (reference sequence). The CDR3 sequence is 14 residues long. V lost 0 bases to trimming and J lost 4 bases; unmatched junction nucleotides: 2. This chain's CDR3 is CAWSVTSGSYEQYF. The CDR3, as DNA: TGTGCCTGGAGTGTAACTAGCGGGAGTTACGAGCAGTACTTC.

V is TRBV7-6 and J is TRBJ2-5; 9 bases are a match to TRBD2. From germline, CDR1 is SGHVS and CDR2 FNYEAQ. The J segment lost 2 bases and the V segment lost 1 base, leaving 5 bases of the junction unmatched. The CDR3 covers 16 residues. The chain's CDR3 is CASSLVQREVQETQYF. CDR3 in DNA: TGTGCCAGCAGCTTAGTACAGCGGGAGGTACAAGAGACCCAGTACTTC.

The rearrangement links TRBV6-5 to TRBJ2-3, with 7 bases matching TRBD2. V gave up 0 bases and J gave up 8 bases; unmatched junction bases: 8. Germline loops: CDR1 MNHEY, CDR2 SVGAGI. The CDR3 has 15 residues. CDR3 bases: TGTGCCAGCAGTTACTCCGGCGGGAGTTTAGGTACGCAGTATTTT. Protein sequence: CASSYSGGSLGTQYF.

This chain links TRBV7-9 with TRBJ2-2, with TRBD2 identical over 11 bases. This CDR3 has 19 residues. Trimming took 3 bases from V and 8 from J; bases not matched to a gene: 17. Germline V gene sequence: CDR1 SEHNR, CDR2 FQNEAQ (reference sequence). The DNA of the CDR3 is TGTGCCAGCAGCTTCCGTCACAGACTAGCGGGATGGGACCGGGGGGAGCTGTTTTTT. Its translation: CASSFRHRLAGWDRGELFF.

V is TRBV28 and J is TRBJ2-2; 8 bases line up with TRBD1. The CDR3 runs to 15 residues. Trimming cost V 1 base and J 8 bases; bases outside gene matches: 6. Germline V lookup: CDR1 MDHEN, CDR2 SYDVKM. The CDR3 DNA sequence: TGTGCCAGCAGTTTATACAGACAGGGGAGAGGGGAGCTGTTTTTT. It yields the protein CASSLYRQGRGELFF.

V usage is TRBV30 and J usage is TRBJ2-7, with 7 bases fitting TRBD1. The ends lost 2 bases at V and 2 bases at J; junction bases unmatched: 3. The germline V gene encodes CDR1 GTSNPN and CDR2 SVGIG (reference sequence). The CDR3 has 13 residues. The CDR3 sequence: CAWSRDSPYEQYF. The CDR3 nucleotides are TGTGCCTGGAGTCGGGACAGTCCCTACGAGCAGTACTTC. Supplemented by reference TRBV30 and TRBJ2-7, the full variable domain reads SQTIHQWPATLVQPVGSPLSLECTVEGTSNPNLYWYRQAAGRGLQLLFYSVGIGQISSEVPQNLSASRPQDRQFILSSKKLLLSDSGFYLCAWSRDSPYEQYFGPGTRLTVT.

CDR3 in amino acids: CASSLEWQVYEQYF. The CDR3 DNA sequence: TGTGCCAGCAGCTTGGAATGGCAGGTCTACGAGCAGTACTTC. The chain employs TRBV5-6 and TRBJ2-7, with D unclear. From germline, CDR1 is SGHDT and CDR2 YYEEEE. The CDR3 runs to 14 residues. V gave up 0 bases and J gave up 3 bases, with 10 bases separating them.

The gene calls are TRBV7-9 and TRBJ1-1; TRBD1 might be the D (5 bases). The CDR3 length is 11 residues. Looked up from germline, CDR1 is SEHNR and CDR2 is FQNEAQ (reference sequence). The ends were cut back, 5 bases at V and 8 bases at J, with 9 bases in the middle. Here the CDR3 reads CASSPRQEAFF. The DNA of the CDR3 is TGTGCCAGCAGCCCAAGACAGGAAGCTTTCTTT. The full variable domain, with the rest looked up from reference TRBV7-9 and TRBJ1-1, is DTGVSQNPRHKITKRGQNVTFRCDPISEHNRLYWYRQTLGQGPEFLTYFQNEAQLEKSRLLSDRFSAERPKGSFSTLEIQRTEQGDSAMYLCASSPRQEAFFGQGTRLTVV.

The gene calls are TRBV21-1 and TRBJ2-4; the table's D gene call, TRBD1, was not cross checked with the DNA. TRBV21-1 is shown as a pseudogene. CDR3 length: 18 amino acids. CDR3 DNA sequence: TGTGCCAGCAGCCTACGGGACAGGGCATCGTTCGTCAAAAACATTCAGTACTTC. Residues: CASSLRDRASFVKNIQYF.

CDR3 nucleotides: TGTGCCAGCGGCCTAGCGGGGCAACCCTACGAGCAGTACTTC. Protein: CASGLAGQPYEQYF. V usage is TRBV27 and J usage is TRBJ2-7; 9 bases are a match to TRBD2. V lost 8 bases, J lost 2 bases, and 7 bases stayed unmatched. The CDR3 length is 14 residues. Germline V CDR1 and CDR2: MNHEY, SMNVEV (reference sequence).

The chain links TRBV7-2 to TRBJ2-7; perhaps TRBD2 as D (6 bases). Germline V gene lookup returns CDR1 SGHTA and CDR2 FQGNSA. The CDR3 spans 15 residues. Trimming shortened V by 2 bases and J by 6 bases, and 17 bases separated the two germline ends. The CDR3 DNA reads TGTGCCAGCAGCTTACGGTCGGGAGTCTTCCGCGAGCAGTACTTC. This sequence encodes CASSLRSGVFREQYF.

This chain uses TRBV2 with TRBJ2-7, with 14 bases lining up with TRBD2. V was clipped by 6 bases and J by 9 bases; unmatched bases: 7. This CDR3 is built from 14 residues. Germline V gene lookup returns CDR1 SNHLY and CDR2 FYNNEI. In DNA form, the CDR3 reads TGTGCCAGCAGACCCGGGACTAGCGGGAGTGGGCAGTACTTC. This gives the protein CASRPGTSGSGQYF.

CDR3: CASGTSNTQYF. Written as DNA, the CDR3 is TGCGCCAGCGGGACTAGCAATACGCAGTATTTT. This chain links TRBV10-2 with TRBJ2-3; 9 bases are a match to TRBD2. Germline V gene sequence: CDR1 WSHSY, CDR2 SAAADI. The ends lost 8 bases at V and 7 bases at J; junction bases unmatched: 1. CDR3 length: 11 amino acids.

The rearrangement links TRBV7-9 to TRBJ2-3, with no clear D. CDR3 length: 14 amino acids. V was pared by 5 bases and J by 0 bases, with 9 bases between. The germline V gene encodes CDR1 SEHNR and CDR2 FQNEAQ (reference sequence). DNA for the CDR3: TGTGCCAGCAGCGCTAGTTCTAGCACAGATACGCAGTATTTT. Translating gives CASSASSSTDTQYF.

For this clone: A junction end diverges from the germline sequence, so it may reflect a read error. The V and J genes are TRBV25-1 and TRBJ2-5; D is perhaps TRBD1 (6 bases). CDR1 MGHDK and CDR2 SYGVNS come from the germline V gene. The CDR3 has 16 residues. This CDR3 is CASSERDNSWQGTQYF. DNA for the CDR3: TGTGCCAGCAGTGAAAGGGACAATTCTTGGCAAGGGACCCAGTACTTC.

V usage is TRBV7-2 and J usage is TRBJ2-7, with unresolved D. V shed 1 base and J shed 13 bases, with 11 bases lying between them. CDR1 and CDR2 (germline): SGHTA, FQGNSA. This CDR3 is 11 amino acids long. As DNA, the CDR3 is TGTGCCAGCAGCTTAGGGGTATCGAGATACTTC. Protein sequence: CASSLGVSRYF.

The chain uses TRBV25-1 and TRBJ2-3; D possibly corresponds to TRBD2 (5 bases). V was shortened by 4 bases and J by 6 bases, with 5 bases between the two germline ends. Germline V gene lookup returns CDR1 MGHDK and CDR2 SYGVNS. The CDR3 is 11 amino acids. CDR3 DNA sequence: TGTGCCAGCAGTGCGGGGGATACGCAGTATTTT. Translating it yields CASSAGDTQYF.

V usage is TRBV28 and J usage is TRBJ1-4; D is undetermined. Trimming shortened V by 2 bases and J by 7 bases, and 11 bases separated the two germline ends. The CDR3 sequence is 14 residues long. The germline V gene encodes CDR1 MDHEN and CDR2 SYDVKM. CDR3 sequence (DNA): TGTGCCAGCAGTTTACCGGGCTGGTTTGAAAAACTGTTTTTT. It is translated as CASSLPGWFEKLFF.

This chain joins TRBV5-6 and TRBJ1-4, with D tentatively TRBD1 (5 bases). Germline CDR1 and CDR2: SGHDT and YYEEEE. With 4 bases removed from V and 5 bases from J, the gap between germline ends came to 9 bases. The CDR3 contains 13 residues. CDR3 amino acids: CASSAGVNEKLFF. In DNA, the CDR3 is TGTGCCAGCAGCGCGGGGGTGAATGAAAAACTGTTTTTT.

The chain links TRBV27 to TRBJ2-3, with a possible D match to TRBD2 (5 bases). V gave up 11 bases and J gave up 0 bases, with 27 bases separating them. The CDR3 sequence is 18 residues long. Germline assignment: CDR1 MNHEY and CDR2 SMNVEV (reference sequence). In DNA, the CDR3 is TGTGCCCTCGGGGTCCCCCAGGTCTCCGTCCCTAGCACAGATACGCAGTATTTT. Protein sequence: CALGVPQVSVPSTDTQYF.